This note documents a single TCR beta chain sequence. No antigen is known for it. Base-call qualities are not available, and no considerably larger clone is one nucleotide away. This record belongs to a study of neoadjuvant nivolumab and ipilimumab in lung cancer (dated by TCRdb to 2018 to 2021). Regarding the complete study: In the NEOSTAR trial, nivolumab was administered intravenously at 3 mg/kg on days 1, 15 and 29, and the combination arm also received ipilimumab 1 mg/kg on day 1 only. Of the 40 to 50 patients with operable NSCLC treated in the trial, approximately 23 were randomized to nivolumab monotherapy and about 20 to nivolumab plus ipilimumab. Matched pretherapy and resected tumor pairs were analyzed for seven patients, of whom four received nivolumab and three received nivolumab plus ipilimumab. TCR repertoires in pretherapy (baseline) peripheral blood were compared with TCR repertoires in tumors resected at surgery after neoadjuvant immune checkpoint blockade. For each study arm, the primary endpoint of the trial was the rate of major pathologic response (MPR) in the intention-to-treat population. The study at large found these results: No significant correlation was found between TCR clonality and pathologic tumor regression, and only one major-pathologic-response sample was available for the clonality analysis. Richness in tumors resected after neoadjuvant therapy showed a positive correlation with pretherapy blood TCR richness (Spearman R of about 0.86). From pretherapy to surgery, tumor T-cell richness and clonality went up in three of three dual-therapy tumors, versus only two of four nivolumab-treated tumors. A small number of samples underwent TCR sequencing. TCR richness and clonality were greater in resected tumors than in tumor-adjacent uninvolved lung, and increases were seen in more dual-therapy-treated tumors.

Libraries were constructed by the immunoSEQ multiplex PCR assay. The authors processed their data as follows. Richness and clonality were used to summarize the repertoires, and clones that significantly expanded or contracted between pre- and post-therapy samples were identified. Held by TCRdb, this immuneACCESS table contains in-frame sequences only and omits some clones. Under half of the omission traces to an unresolved V gene where checked; the cause of the rest is unknown. Clone size and V and J calls were adopted from that table, with D and trimming inferred from the DNA. A total of 7,500 or so clones appear in this sample, roughly 76% of them only once. The ten largest clonotypes hold approximately 4% of the sample. What this sample's time point label stands for: at surgical resection after neoadjuvant nivolumab +/- ipilimumab. Samples came from the phase 2 randomized NEOSTAR trial, which tested neoadjuvant nivolumab or nivolumab plus ipilimumab followed by surgery in operable NSCLC.

The receptor was derived from an adult with non-small cell lung cancer. The source was tumor tissue, collected after neoadjuvant nivolumab, alone or with ipilimumab, at or shortly before surgery.

At the DNA level, the sequence is TGTGCCAGCAGATACCAGGGGGTGAACACTGAAGCTTTCTTT. This codes for CASRYQGVNTEAFF. This receptor chain uses TRBV6-5 and TRBJ1-1; TRBD1 aligns with 7 central bases. Reading the germline V gene gives CDR1 MNHEY and CDR2 SVGAGI. Relative to germline, V is missing 6 bases and J is missing 0 bases, with 4 bases of the junction outside any gene match. The CDR3 runs 14 residues from the cysteine to the phenylalanine. The retained sequence is limited to the CDR3, 42 bases, with the frame set at the first base.